This T cell receptor (beta chain) was observed in a study of CD8 T cells in ankylosing spondylitis (dated by TCRdb to about 2017). Describing the broader study: To find TCR variants linked to disease, the study profiled T cell receptor beta repertoires in ankylosing spondylitis patients and healthy donors. The full study cohort comprised around 25 ankylosing spondylitis patients and 85 to 120 healthy donors. Samples of peripheral blood were taken, and for ankylosing spondylitis patients, synovial fluid was collected as well.

Sequencing took place on an Illumina HiSeq 2500. TCR beta libraries were prepared by quantitative 5'-RACE with molecular barcodes. Regarding the original processing steps: Disease-linked TCR variants were identified with a new computational method built on a probabilistic model of VDJ rearrangement. Using fastp trimming at Q25 and MiXCR clonotype assembly, TCRdb reanalyzed the public sequencing data and kept in-frame beta chains. Rows are unified per CDR3 protein, each entry keeping the most common DNA and genes. It is TCRdb's table, rather than the study itself, that gives the V and J calls and clone size. For this sample there are 40,000 or so distinct CDR3 sequences; around 2.9% appear just once. The ten most abundant clones make up about 4.8% of the sample. This clonotype appeared many times. The antigen it binds to is not known. Per-nucleotide qualities are absent, and no much larger clonotype sits a single base away.

Paper-wide results and their limitations: In peripheral blood, the disease-linked clones were found at relatively low frequencies and had a CD8+ phenotype. Blood from ankylosing spondylitis patients appeared to be characterized by a TCR beta motif made up of several highly homologous amino acid variants. Some motif variants had previously been reported in the synovial fluid and blood of reactive arthritis patients, which suggests shared mechanisms of disease initiation. According to the report, matched synovial fluid samples from ankylosing spondylitis patients were significantly enriched for the disease-linked clones.

The sample comprised blood, either unsorted or a sorted T cell fraction (not recorded which). The clonotype originates from a male donor with ankylosing spondylitis or in good health (not recorded which).

The CDR3 has the sequence CASSVAELTISGNTIYF. The sequence in DNA is TGTGCCAGCAGCGTAGCAGAACTAACGATCTCTGGAAACACCATATATTTT. The receptor chain draws on TRBV9 and TRBJ1-3; the D gene cannot be resolved reliably. CDR3 length: 17 amino acids, cysteine to phenylalanine. The read is trimmed to its CDR3 DNA, 51 bases read in frame from base 1. CDR1 is given as SGDLS and CDR2 as YYNGEE, both from the germline V gene. V was cut back by 0 bases and J by 0 bases, leaving a gap of 13 bases between them. Beyond the CDR3, the reference TRBV9 and TRBJ1-3 genes provide the residues; the full variable domain reads: DSGVTQTPKHLITATGQRVTLRCSPRSGDLSVYWYQQSLDQGLQFLIQYYNGEERAKGNILERFSAQQFPDLHSELNLSSLELGDSALYFCASSVAELTISGNTIYFGEGSWLTVV.